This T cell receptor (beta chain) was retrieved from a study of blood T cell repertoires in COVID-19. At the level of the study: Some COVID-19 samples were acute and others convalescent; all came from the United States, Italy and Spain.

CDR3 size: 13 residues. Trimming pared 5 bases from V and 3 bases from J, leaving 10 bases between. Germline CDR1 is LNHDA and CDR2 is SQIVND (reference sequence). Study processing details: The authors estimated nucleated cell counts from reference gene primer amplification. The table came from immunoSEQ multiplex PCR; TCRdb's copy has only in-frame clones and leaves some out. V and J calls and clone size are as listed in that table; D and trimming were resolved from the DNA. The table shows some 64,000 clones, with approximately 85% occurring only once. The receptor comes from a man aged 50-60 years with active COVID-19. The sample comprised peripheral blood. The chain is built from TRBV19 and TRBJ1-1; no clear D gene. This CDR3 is CASSERRHTEAFF. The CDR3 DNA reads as TGTGCCAGTAGTGAGCGACGTCACACTGAAGCTTTCTTT.